This TCR beta chain was retrieved from a study of cytomegalovirus exposure and HLA in healthy donors. In the PCR, 60 Vbeta and 13 Jbeta primers were used. Method: immunoSEQ multiplex PCR; TCRdb's copy keeps in-frame clones and lacks some. Its listing shows roughly 100,000 clones. The length of the CDR3 is 14 residues. The V and J ends lost 3 bases and 2 bases respectively, with 8 bases between them. The V gene's germline CDR1 is SGHVS and CDR2 FQNEAQ. The receptor was isolated from a young woman in good health and CMV-seronegative. This sequence joins TRBV7-8 and TRBJ1-3, with a possible D match to TRBD1 (5 bases). Sequencing was performed on PBMCs. CDR3 in DNA: TGTGCCAGCAGCTTTGAAGGGGCTGGAAACACCATATATTTT. Its protein product is CASSFEGAGNTIYF.